This T cell receptor (beta chain) derives from a study of control samples from healthy donors and cancer patients. Data came from immunoSEQ multiplex PCR; TCRdb stores just in-frame clones and leaves some out. The sample carries roughly 100,000 clones, about 89% recorded once. This clone was seen only a few times. Trimming took 4 bases from V and 3 from J, leaving 16 bases between them. The germline V gene encodes CDR1 MGHRA and CDR2 YSYEKL. The CDR3 loop spans 15 amino acids. The receptor's source is a man aged 55 to 70 with lung cancer. Sequenced sample: PBMCs. V gene TRBV4-1 combines with J gene TRBJ2-7; perhaps TRBD2 as D (5 bases). CDR3 residues: CASSRNPGKDYEQYF. The CDR3 DNA sequence: TGCGCCAGCAGCCGTAACCCGGGGAAGGACTACGAGCAGTACTTC.